Listed here are 3 T cell receptor beta chains from one sample, sequenced in a study of T cell repertoires in cytomegalovirus infection. The antigens of these receptors remain unknown. TCRdb recomputed calls from the reads with MiXCR, one row per CDR3 protein. The sample records hundreds of thousands of distinct CDR3 sequences, around a third being singletons. Specimen: cultured PBMCs, collected from culture after CMV antigen stimulation. The receptors shown here come from a human donor in good health (CMV status not recorded). Some clones in this sample may be carry-over from other donors' samples.

The sample holds many counts of this clonotype. The V gene is TRBV6-2 or TRBV6-3, the J gene TRBJ2-1; 8 bases align to TRBD2. The junction had 16 bases not matched to a gene; V was cut back by 6 bases and J by 3 bases. CDR1 is MNHEY, CDR2 SVGEGT, per germline. This CDR3 is 18 amino acids long. The CDR3 nucleotides are TGTGCCAGCAGACCAATTCGGGGGGGAGGGAGAGACTACAATGAGCAGTTCTTC. Translating gives CASRPIRGGGRDYNEQFF.

This chain links TRBV5-6 with TRBJ2-5; a weak D match, TRBD2 (6 bases). The CDR3 sequence is 15 residues long. Germline CDR1 SGHDT, CDR2 YYEEEE. V lost 1 base to trimming and J lost 5 bases, with 15 bases between them. The CDR3: CASSLSGRLTETQYF. The CDR3 bases are TGTGCCAGCAGCTTGAGCGGGCGGCTGACGGAGACCCAGTACTTC.

This sequence joins TRBV6-2 or TRBV6-3 and TRBJ2-1, with a possible D match to TRBD2 (5 bases). Germline V gene lookup returns CDR1 MNHEY and CDR2 SVGEGT. Trimming removed 5 bases from V and 3 bases from J, with 14 bases in between. This CDR3 has 15 amino acids. The CDR3 DNA follows: TGTGCCAGCAGTGGACGACCCGGGGACTACAATGAGCAGTTCTTC. It translates to CASSGRPGDYNEQFF.